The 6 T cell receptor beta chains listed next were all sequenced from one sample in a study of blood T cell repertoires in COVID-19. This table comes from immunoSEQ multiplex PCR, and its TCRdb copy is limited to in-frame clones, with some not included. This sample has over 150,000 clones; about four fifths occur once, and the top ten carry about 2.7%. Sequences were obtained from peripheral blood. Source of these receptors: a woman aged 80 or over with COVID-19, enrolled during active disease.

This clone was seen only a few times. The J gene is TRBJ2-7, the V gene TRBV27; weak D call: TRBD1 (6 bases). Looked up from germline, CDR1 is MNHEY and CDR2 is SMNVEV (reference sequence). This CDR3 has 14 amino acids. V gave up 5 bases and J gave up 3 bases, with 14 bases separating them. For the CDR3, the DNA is TGTGCCAGCAGTCCCCGGAGAGGGGGCTACGAGCAGTACTTC. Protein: CASSPRRGGYEQYF.

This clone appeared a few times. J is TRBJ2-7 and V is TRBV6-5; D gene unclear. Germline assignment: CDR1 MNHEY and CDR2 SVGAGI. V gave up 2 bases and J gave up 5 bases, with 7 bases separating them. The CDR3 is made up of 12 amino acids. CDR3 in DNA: TGTGCCAGCAGTTACGAGACAAACGAGCAGTACTTC. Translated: CASSYETNEQYF.

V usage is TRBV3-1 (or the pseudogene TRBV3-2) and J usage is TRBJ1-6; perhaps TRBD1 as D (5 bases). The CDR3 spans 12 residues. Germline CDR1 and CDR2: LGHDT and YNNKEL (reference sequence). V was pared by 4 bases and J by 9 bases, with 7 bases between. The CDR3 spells CASSPGISPLHF. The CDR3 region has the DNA TGTGCCAGCAGCCCAGGGATTTCACCCCTCCACTTT.

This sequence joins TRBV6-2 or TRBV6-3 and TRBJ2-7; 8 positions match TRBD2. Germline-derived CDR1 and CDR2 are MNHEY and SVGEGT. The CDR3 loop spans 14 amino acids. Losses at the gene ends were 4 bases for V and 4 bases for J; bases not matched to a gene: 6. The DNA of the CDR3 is TGTGCCAGCAGTTTTTTGGCTAGCGGGTACGAGCAGTACTTC. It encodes CASSFLASGYEQYF.

CDR3 coding DNA: TGCGCCAGCAGTCACCAGACAGGGTGTACCTACGAGCAGTACTTC. It encodes CASSHQTGCTYEQYF. The chain employs TRBV23-1 and TRBJ2-7; TRBD1 aligns across 7 bases. TRBV23-1 is sorted into the ORF group, with uncertain function. The length of the CDR3 is 15 residues. V shed 3 bases and J 2 bases; nucleotides not matched to a gene: 7.

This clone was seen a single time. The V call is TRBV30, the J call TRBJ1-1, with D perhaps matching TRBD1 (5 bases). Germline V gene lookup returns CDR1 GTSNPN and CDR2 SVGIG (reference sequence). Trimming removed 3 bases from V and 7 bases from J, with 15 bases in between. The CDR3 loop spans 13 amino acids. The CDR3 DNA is TGTGCCTGGAGCGCCCAGGGAGGGAATGAAGCTTTCTTT. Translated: CAWSAQGGNEAFF.